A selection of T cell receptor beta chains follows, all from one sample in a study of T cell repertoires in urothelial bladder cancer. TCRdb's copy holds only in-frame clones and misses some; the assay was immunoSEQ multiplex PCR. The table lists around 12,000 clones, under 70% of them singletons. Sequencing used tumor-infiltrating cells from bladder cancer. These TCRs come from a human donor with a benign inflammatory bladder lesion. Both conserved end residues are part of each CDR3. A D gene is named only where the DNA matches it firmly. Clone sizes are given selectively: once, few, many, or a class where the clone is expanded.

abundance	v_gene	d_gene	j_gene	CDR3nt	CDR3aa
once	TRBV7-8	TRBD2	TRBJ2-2	TGTGCCAGCAGCCGCGGGACTAGCGGACCCACCGGGGAGCTGTTTTTT	CASSRGTSGPTGELFF
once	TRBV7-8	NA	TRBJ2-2	TGTGCCAGCAGCTTAATGGGCAGAAACACCGGGGAGCTGTTTTTT	CASSLMGRNTGELFF
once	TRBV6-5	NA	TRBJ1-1	TGTGCCAGCAGTTACGGGGCGGACGGGGGAGGCACTGAAGCTTTCTTT	CASSYGADGGGTEAFF
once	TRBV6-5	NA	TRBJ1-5	TGTGCCAGCAGTGATTCCGGGGGCGGTCAGCCCCAGCATTTT	CASSDSGGGQPQHF
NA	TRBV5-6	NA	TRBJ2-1	TGTGCCAGCAGCTCCCGGGGCCATGAGCAGTTCTTC	CASSSRGHEQFF
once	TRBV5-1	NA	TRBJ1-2	TGCGCCAGCAGCACCGGGGAGGGCGTTAACTATGGCTACACCTTC	CASSTGEGVNYGYTF
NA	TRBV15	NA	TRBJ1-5	TGTGCCACCAGCAGAGATTGGACCGGCGGTCAGCCCCAGCATTTT	CATSRDWTGGQPQHF
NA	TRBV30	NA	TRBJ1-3	TGTGCCTGGAGTGCCCTTTTCTCTGGAAACACCATATATTTT	CAWSALFSGNTIYF
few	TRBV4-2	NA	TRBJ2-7	TGTGCCAGCAGCCAAGTGGGGGCAGGACCCTACGAGCAGTACTTC	CASSQVGAGPYEQYF
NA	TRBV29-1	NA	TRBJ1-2	TGCAGCGTTGTTGGCGGGGGCGGCTATGGCTACACCTTC	CSVVGGGGYGYTF
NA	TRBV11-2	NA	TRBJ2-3	TGTGCCAGCAGCTTAGAACCCGAAGATACGCAGTATTTT	CASSLEPEDTQYF
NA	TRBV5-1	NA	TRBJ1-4	TGCGCCAGCAGCACGGGACCGGGTATGGATGAAAAACTGTTTTTT	CASSTGPGMDEKLFF
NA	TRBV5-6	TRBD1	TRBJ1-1	TGTGCCAGCAGCCCCTCCGGGACAGGAGACACTGAAGCTTTCTTT	CASSPSGTGDTEAFF
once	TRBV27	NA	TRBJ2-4	TGTGCCGGCAGTACGTGGGACAAATCTTTAGCCAAAAACATTCAGTACTTC	CAGSTWDKSLAKNIQYF
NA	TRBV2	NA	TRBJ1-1	TGTGCCAGCAATACAGATATGAACACTGAAGCTTTCTTT	CASNTDMNTEAFF
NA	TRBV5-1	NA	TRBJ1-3	TGCGCCAGCAGCCCCGCAGGGTCGGATGGAAACACCATATATTTT	CASSPAGSDGNTIYF
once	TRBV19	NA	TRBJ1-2	TGTGCCAGTAGTCGGTGGCCGGGGTCAGCGGGCTACACCTTC	CASSRWPGSAGYTF
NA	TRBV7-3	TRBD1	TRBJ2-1	TGTGCCAGTGGACAGGGCCCAAACAATGAGCAGTTCTTC	CASGQGPNNEQFF
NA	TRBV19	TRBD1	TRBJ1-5	TGTGCCAGTAGTATAATCGGAACAGGGGGGATAGGTCAGCCCCAGCATTTT	CASSIIGTGGIGQPQHF
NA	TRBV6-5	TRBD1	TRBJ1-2	TGTGCCAGCAGTCGCCGGGACAGGGGATACTATGGCTACACCTTC	CASSRRDRGYYGYTF
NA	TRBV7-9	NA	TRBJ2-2	TGTGCCAGCACTATTAGCCCGAACACCGGGGAGCTGTTTTTT	CASTISPNTGELFF